What follows describes a single T cell receptor (beta chain). The CDR3 loop spans 16 amino acids. In germline, CDR1 is MNHEY, CDR2 SMNVEV (reference sequence). J gave up 6 bases and V 3 bases, and 5 bases lay outside the gene matches. The data originate from a study of shared clonotypes between healthy human individuals. Sequenced by immunoSEQ multiplex PCR; TCRdb stores in-frame clones only, minus some. Seen here are about 2.5 million clones, around 90% observed once, and the top ten hold 0.3% to 0.45%. The sequencing sample was made of naive CD4+ T cells from PBMCs. Indicated subset: CD45RA+ positively selected. This rearrangement joins TRBV27 to TRBJ2-2, with 12 bases that match TRBD2. This receptor was identified in a man younger than 35 in good health. Some clones in this sample may be carry-over from other donors' samples. In DNA form, the CDR3 reads TGTGCCAGCAGTTTCATACTAGCGGGAGGTCCCGGGGAGCTGTTTTTT. This translates into CASSFILAGGPGELFF.